One sample yielded the 5 T cell receptor beta chains listed below, sequenced in a study of shared clonotypes between healthy human individuals (dated by TCRdb to 2018 to 2020). CD8 naive samples consisted of CD45RO-negative cells that were positively selected for CCR7, yielding a CD45RA+CCR7+ population without TemRA cells. The library relied on the immunoSEQ multiplex PCR assay. In TCRdb, the immuneACCESS table is reduced to in-frame sequences with V and J assigned. These tables do not hold every clone; where another copy was compared, an unresolved V gene accounts for under half, and the others remain unexplained. This sample lists some 2 million clones; just under 95% were detected once. Less than 1.5% of the sample goes to the ten largest clones. Sequencing input: naive CD8+ T cells sorted from blood. The cell subset or site label on this specimen signifies: CD45RA+CCR7+. The receptors were sampled from a man aged 18 to 29 in good health.

The chain recombines TRBV7-2 with TRBJ2-5; D perhaps matches TRBD2 (6 bases). Per the germline V gene, CDR1 is SGHTA and CDR2 is FQGNSA. The V end was cut by 5 bases, the J end by 0 bases, with 19 bases between. The CDR3 is 17 amino acids. The CDR3 DNA follows: TGTGCCAGCAGCGCTGTACCCCGGGACTTTAACCAAGAGACCCAGTACTTC. Translation: CASSAVPRDFNQETQYF.

The J gene is TRBJ2-5, the V gene TRBV18, with 8 bases aligning to TRBD1. The CDR3 consists of 16 residues. From germline, CDR1 is KGHSH and CDR2 LQKENI. The V and J ends lost 2 bases and 0 bases, in that order; junction bases with no gene match: 5. The CDR3 DNA sequence: TGTGCCAGCTCACCATCGGACAGGGTCTACCAAGAGACCCAGTACTTC. Translating it yields CASSPSDRVYQETQYF. The full variable domain, with the rest looked up from reference TRBV18 and TRBJ2-5, is NAGVMQNPRHLVRRRGQEARLRCSPMKGHSHVYWYRQLPEEGLKFMVYLQKENIIDESGMPKERFSAEFPKEGPSILRIQQVVRGDSAAYFCASSPSDRVYQETQYFGPGTRLLVL.

This rearrangement joins TRBV6-6 to TRBJ1-1; no firm D call. Germline V gene sequence: CDR1 MNHNY, CDR2 SVGAGI (reference sequence). V lost 0 bases, J lost 1 base, and 9 bases lay in between. This CDR3 contains 15 residues. CDR3 DNA: TGTGCCAGCAGTTACTCGGTCTGGGAGAACACTGAAGCTTTCTTT. Its translation is CASSYSVWENTEAFF.

This chain connects TRBV5-8 to TRBJ2-5; D may be TRBD2 (6 bases). From germline, CDR1 is SGHTS and CDR2 YDEGEE. Trimming cost V 0 bases and J 5 bases, with 14 bases left between them. This CDR3 comprises 15 residues. The CDR3 spells CASSLGVGGEETQYF. CDR3 DNA sequence: TGTGCCAGCAGCTTGGGTGTGGGGGGAGAGGAGACCCAGTACTTC.

The chain employs TRBV28 and TRBJ2-3; 7 nucleotides match TRBD1. The CDR3 loop spans 21 amino acids. CDR1 and CDR2 from the germline V gene are MDHEN and SYDVKM. Trimming cost V 1 base and J 4 bases; bases outside gene matches: 23. The CDR3 DNA reads TGTGCCAGCAGTTTATATGCAGCCCCCGAAGGGGGCAAGTATTCATCAGATACGCAGTATTTT. Translated: CASSLYAAPEGGKYSSDTQYF.